These 20 T cell receptor beta chains were sequenced from one sample in a study of tumor-infiltrating lymphocytes in primary liver carcinoma. Priming with a constant-region primer yielded TCR beta cDNA from 400 to 550 ng total RNA. Three nested multiplex PCR rounds, a slightly modified ARM-PCR method, built the TCR beta libraries. For around 11 cycles apiece, the opening two PCR rounds ran with TRBV1-TRBV30 forward primers and a C-beta reverse primer. TCRdb fed the multiplex PCR reads into MiXCR, producing one record per CDR3 protein. The sample records 310,000 or so distinct CDR3 sequences, approximately 58% being singletons. The source of the blood RNA was unsorted whole blood, and germline DNA was extracted as well. The sequenced material came from peripheral blood. The origin of the receptors is a woman in her thirties with primary liver carcinoma and hepatitis B virus infection.

J is TRBJ2-1 and V is TRBV6-6; D is unclear. Germline V gene sequence: CDR1 MNHNY, CDR2 SVGAGI (reference sequence). CDR3 length: 15 amino acids. Deletions cut 6 bases from V and 3 bases from J, with 15 bases between. CDR3 nucleotides: TGTGCCAGCAGGTTTAGCACCACCGGCTACAATGAGCAGTTCTTC. It encodes CASRFSTTGYNEQFF.

This clonotype was found many times. The chain uses TRBV29-1 and TRBJ2-7, with D possibly TRBD2 on 6 matching bases. The CDR3 is made up of 13 amino acids. The V gene lost 6 bases and the J gene lost 2 bases, with 14 bases spanning the gap. The germline V gene has CDR1 SQVTM and CDR2 ANQGSEA. The DNA of the CDR3 is TGCAGCGTGAGAGGGGAGGTTACCTACGAGCAGTACTTC. It encodes CSVRGEVTYEQYF.

The V call is TRBV7-9, the J call TRBJ1-2; 10 nucleotides agree with TRBD1. The CDR3 covers 17 residues. The trim removed 6 bases at V and 8 bases at J, leaving 18 bases unmatched. Germline V gene sequence: CDR1 SEHNR, CDR2 FQNEAQ (reference sequence). The CDR3 spells CASRRTTGTGEVPGYTF. Written as DNA, the CDR3 is TGTGCCAGCAGACGAACTACCGGGACAGGGGAGGTACCCGGCTACACCTTC.

In the case of this clonotype: A much more abundant neighbour one base away suggests this may be a read error. The chain employs TRBV6-6 and TRBJ2-3; tentatively, D is TRBD1 or TRBD2 (5 bases each). The CDR3 consists of 12 residues. CDR1 MNHNY and CDR2 SVGAGI come from the germline V gene (reference sequence). CDR3 protein: CATRGDRDTHYF. The CDR3, as DNA: TGTGCCACTCGGGGCGATAGAGATACGCACTATTTT.

A word on this clonotype: A read error may produce the germline difference seen at one junction end. The genes are TRBV6-2 or TRBV6-3 and TRBJ2-1, with TRBD2 identical over 13 bases. CDR3 length equals 17 residues. Per germline, CDR1 MNHEY and CDR2 SVGEGT. The chain's CDR3 is CVSSWGGGTSGKNEQFF. CDR3 coding DNA: TGTGTCAGCAGTTGGGGGGGTGGGACTAGCGGGAAGAATGAGCAGTTCTTC.

The rearrangement links TRBV7-8 to TRBJ1-4; D gene ambiguous. V lost 5 bases to trimming and J lost 7 bases, with 26 bases between them. The CDR3 covers 18 residues. The V gene's germline CDR1 is SGHVS and CDR2 FQNEAQ. CDR3 coding DNA: TGTGCCAGCAGCCCTCCGATACTTAGCGGGCTGGTCGGTGAAAAACTGTTTTTT. Its translation is CASSPPILSGLVGEKLFF.

As concerns this clonotype: This could be a read error, since a much larger clone is one nucleotide away. The V call is TRBV6-2 or TRBV6-3, the J call TRBJ1-5; tentative D call: TRBD1 (6 bases). Germline-derived CDR1 and CDR2 are MNHEY and SVGEGT. The CDR3 totals 14 residues. The CDR3 here is CAISYWDTQWAQHF. The CDR3 DNA reads as TGTGCCATCAGTTACTGGGACACCCAATGGGCCCAGCATTTT.

This chain links TRBV30 with TRBJ2-1, with D perhaps TRBD1 or TRBD2 (5 bases each). Germline-derived CDR1 and CDR2 are GTSNPN and SVGIG (reference sequence). This CDR3 has 14 amino acids. V was shortened by 2 bases and J by 5 bases, with 13 bases between the two germline ends. CDR3 DNA sequence: TGTGCCTGGAGTCTACAATGGGACGACAATGAGCAGTTCTTC. As protein: CAWSLQWDDNEQFF.

Of note for this clonotype: A much more abundant neighbour one base away suggests this may be a read error. The V and J genes are TRBV6-5 and TRBJ2-2, with TRBD2 as a possible D gene (7 bases). The germline V gene has CDR1 MNHEY and CDR2 SVGAGI. This CDR3 is 17 amino acids long. The CDR3 DNA sequence: TGTGCCAACAGTTCCCGCCGGGAGGTGGGGGCGCACGGGGAGCTGTTTTTT. Encoded protein: CANSSRREVGAHGELFF.

This clonotype was detected many times. The chain employs TRBV24-1 and TRBJ2-1, with 7 bases matching TRBD1. This CDR3 has 11 residues. Germline V lookup: CDR1 KGHDR, CDR2 SFDVKD. Losses at the gene ends were 12 bases for V and 9 bases for J; bases not matched to a gene: 7. The CDR3 DNA reads as TGTGCCTCGACAGGGAGCGGTGAGCAGTTCTTC. This sequence encodes CASTGSGEQFF.

Turning to this clonotype: One end of the junction fails to match germline, which may point to a read error. The rearrangement joins TRBV4-3 to TRBJ1-2; 7 nucleotides align to TRBD1. Germline values: CDR1 LGHNA, CDR2 YSLEER. This CDR3 has 15 amino acids. The CDR3 is CASSPSGTESNGHTF. The DNA for the CDR3 is TGCGCCAGCAGCCCCTCCGGGACAGAGTCCAATGGCCACACCTTC.

This clonotype was counted at least ten times. The chain joins TRBV5-5 to TRBJ1-5; the D gene is possibly TRBD1 (5 bases). V was cut by 1 base and J by 3 bases, with 11 bases left in between. CDR1 SGHKS and CDR2 YYEKEE come from the germline V gene (reference sequence). The CDR3 consists of 15 residues. The CDR3 coding sequence is TGTGCCAGCAGCTTGTATGAACAGGCCAATCAGCCCCAGCATTTT. This encodes CASSLYEQANQPQHF. Full variable domain (outside the CDR3, taken from reference TRBV5-5 and TRBJ1-5): DAGVTQSPTHLIKTRGQQVTLRCSPISGHKSVSWYQQVLGQGPQFIFQYYEKEERGRGNFPDRFSARQFPNYSSELNVNALLLGDSALYLCASSLYEQANQPQHFGDGTRLSIL.

Regarding this clonotype: A far larger clone is a single base away, which makes a read error likely. CDR3 residues: CSVEEGTYEQYF. The CDR3, as DNA: TGCAGCGTTGAAGAGGGGACCTACGAGCAGTACTTC. The chain uses TRBV29-1 and TRBJ2-7, with D hard to call. Germline assignment: CDR1 SQVTM and CDR2 ANQGSEA. V lost 0 bases and J 2 bases, leaving 5 bases between the germline ends. This CDR3 is built from 12 residues.

Comments on this clonotype: A much more abundant neighbour one base away suggests this may be a read error. The DNA is omitted, as the CDR3 cannot be located on it reliably, and the CDR3 follows TCRdb's listing. V gene TRBV6-2 or TRBV6-3 combines with J gene TRBJ2-6. From its first to its last residue, the CDR3 has 15 amino acids. The V gene's germline CDR1 is MNHEY and CDR2 SVGEGT. CDR3 in amino acids: CASKLVGTGANVPTF.

The chain combines TRBV5-1 with TRBJ2-1, with D possibly matching TRBD2 (6 bases). The CDR3 totals 14 residues. Deletions cut 2 bases from V and 9 bases from J, with 15 bases between. The germline V gene has CDR1 SGHRS and CDR2 YFSETQ. The CDR3 DNA reads TGCGCCAGCAGCTTCGAGGGAGGAAACAGTGAGCAGTTCTTC. Residues: CASSFEGGNSEQFF.

The sample holds one count of this clonotype. The junction departs from germline at one end; a sequencing error may be responsible. The V and J genes are TRBV11-2 and TRBJ2-2; the D gene is possibly TRBD2 (5 bases). Germline V gene data show CDR1 as SGHAT and CDR2 as FQNNGV. The CDR3 is made up of 16 amino acids. CDR3 sequence: CASTKLDFRNTGKLFF. Written as DNA, the CDR3 is TGTGCCAGCACCAAATTAGATTTTCGGAATACCGGGAAGCTGTTTTTT.

In regard to this clonotype: This may be a read error, as it is one base from a much larger clone. J is TRBJ2-5 and V is TRBV6-9; weak D call: TRBD2 (6 bases). Germline values: CDR1 MNHGY, CDR2 SVAAGI. The CDR3 length is 16 residues. In nucleotides, the CDR3 is TGTGCCAGGAGTTACGGGGCGGGACCGATACAAGAGACCCAGTACTTC. This codes for CARSYGAGPIQETQYF.

The sample holds a few counts of this clonotype. The gene calls are TRBV12-3 or TRBV12-4 and TRBJ2-3; no clear D. The V end was cut by 1 base, the J end by 4 bases, with 6 bases between. CDR3 length: 13 amino acids. CDR3 amino acids: CASSLGSADTQYF. CDR3 bases: TGTGCCAGCAGTTTAGGAAGCGCAGATACGCAGTATTTT.

This clonotype showed up many times. The rearrangement uses TRBV11-3 and TRBJ2-2; the D gene is possibly TRBD1 (5 bases). V lost 6 bases to trimming and J lost 5 bases, with 19 bases between them. CDR3 length: 16 amino acids. The germline V gene encodes CDR1 SGHNT and CDR2 YENEEA. The CDR3 region is CASRRTFDRPTGELFF. Written as DNA, the CDR3 is TGTGCCAGCAGGCGAACCTTTGACAGACCAACCGGGGAGCTGTTTTTT.

The chain recombines TRBV7-9 with TRBJ2-1; TRBD2 agrees at 11 bases. V lost 5 bases, J lost 12 bases, and 18 bases stayed unmatched. From germline, CDR1 is SEHNR and CDR2 FQNEAQ (reference sequence). The CDR3 spans 17 residues. The CDR3 loop is CASSQAFEASGRTGQFF. CDR3 nucleotides: TGTGCCAGCAGCCAAGCGTTTGAGGCTAGCGGGAGGACTGGGCAGTTCTTC. Based on the CDR3 plus reference TRBV7-9 and TRBJ2-1, the full variable domain is DTGVSQNPRHKITKRGQNVTFRCDPISEHNRLYWYRQTLGQGPEFLTYFQNEAQLEKSRLLSDRFSAERPKGSFSTLEIQRTEQGDSAMYLCASSQAFEASGRTGQFFGPGTRLTVL.